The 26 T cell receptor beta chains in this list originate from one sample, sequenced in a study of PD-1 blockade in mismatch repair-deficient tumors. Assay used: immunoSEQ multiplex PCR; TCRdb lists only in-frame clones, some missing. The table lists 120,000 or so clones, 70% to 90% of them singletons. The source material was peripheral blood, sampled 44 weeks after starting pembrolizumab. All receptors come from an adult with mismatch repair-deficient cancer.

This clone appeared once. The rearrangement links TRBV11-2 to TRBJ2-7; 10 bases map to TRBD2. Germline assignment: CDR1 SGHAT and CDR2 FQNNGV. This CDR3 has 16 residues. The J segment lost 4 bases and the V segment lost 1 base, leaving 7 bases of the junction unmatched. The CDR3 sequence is CASSLVAGGPPYEQYF. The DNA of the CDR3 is TGTGCCAGCAGCTTAGTAGCGGGAGGACCTCCGTACGAGCAGTACTTC.

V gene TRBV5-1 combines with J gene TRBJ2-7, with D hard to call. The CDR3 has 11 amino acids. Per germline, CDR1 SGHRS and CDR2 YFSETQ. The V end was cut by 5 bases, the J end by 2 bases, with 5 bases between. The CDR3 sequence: CASSSPYEQYF. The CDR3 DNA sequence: TGCGCCAGCAGTTCTCCCTACGAGCAGTACTTC.

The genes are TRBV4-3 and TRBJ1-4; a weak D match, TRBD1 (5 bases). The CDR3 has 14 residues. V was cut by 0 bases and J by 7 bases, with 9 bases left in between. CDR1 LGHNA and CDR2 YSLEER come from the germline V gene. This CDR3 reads CASSQERQGEKLFF. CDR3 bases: TGCGCCAGCAGCCAAGAAAGGCAGGGTGAAAAACTGTTTTTT.

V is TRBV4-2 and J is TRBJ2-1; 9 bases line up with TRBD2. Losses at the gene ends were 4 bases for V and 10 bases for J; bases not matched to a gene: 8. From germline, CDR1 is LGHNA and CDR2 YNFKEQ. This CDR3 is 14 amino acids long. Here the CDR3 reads CASSPRGLAGEQFF. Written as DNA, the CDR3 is TGTGCCAGCAGCCCGAGAGGCCTAGCGGGAGAGCAGTTCTTC.

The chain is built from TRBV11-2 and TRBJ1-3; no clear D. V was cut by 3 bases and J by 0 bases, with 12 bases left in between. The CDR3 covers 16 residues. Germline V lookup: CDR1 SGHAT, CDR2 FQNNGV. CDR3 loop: CASSLGSRVSGNTIYF. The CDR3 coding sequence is TGTGCCAGCAGCTTGGGCAGCCGCGTCTCTGGAAACACCATATATTTT.

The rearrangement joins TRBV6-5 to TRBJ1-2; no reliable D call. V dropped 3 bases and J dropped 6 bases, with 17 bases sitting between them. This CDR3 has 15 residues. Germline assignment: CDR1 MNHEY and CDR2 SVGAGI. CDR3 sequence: CASSYSPESRHGYTF. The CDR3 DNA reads TGTGCCAGCAGTTATTCCCCGGAATCACGCCATGGCTACACCTTC.

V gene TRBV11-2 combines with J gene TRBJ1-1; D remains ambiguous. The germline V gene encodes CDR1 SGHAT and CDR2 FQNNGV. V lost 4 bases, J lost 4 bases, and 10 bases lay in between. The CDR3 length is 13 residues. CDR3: CASSYQRPTEAFF. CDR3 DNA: TGTGCCAGCAGCTACCAGCGCCCCACTGAAGCTTTCTTT.

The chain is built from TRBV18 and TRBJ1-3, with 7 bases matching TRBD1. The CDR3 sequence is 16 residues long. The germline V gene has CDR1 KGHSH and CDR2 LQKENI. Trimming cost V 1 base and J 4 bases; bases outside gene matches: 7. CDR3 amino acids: CASSPRTGLFGNTIYF. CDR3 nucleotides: TGTGCCAGCTCACCACGGACAGGTTTATTCGGAAACACCATATATTTT.

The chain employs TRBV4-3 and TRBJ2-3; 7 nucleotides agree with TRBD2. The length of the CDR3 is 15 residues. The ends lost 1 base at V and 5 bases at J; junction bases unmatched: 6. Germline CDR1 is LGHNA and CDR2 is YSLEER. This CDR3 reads CASSQGMGGIDTQYF. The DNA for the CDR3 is TGCGCCAGCAGCCAAGGAATGGGAGGGATAGATACGCAGTATTTT.

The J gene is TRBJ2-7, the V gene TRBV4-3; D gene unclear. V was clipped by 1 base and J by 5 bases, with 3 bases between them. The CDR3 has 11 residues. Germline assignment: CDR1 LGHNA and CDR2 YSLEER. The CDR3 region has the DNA TGCGCCAGCAGCCAAGGGGACGAGCAGTACTTC. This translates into CASSQGDEQYF.

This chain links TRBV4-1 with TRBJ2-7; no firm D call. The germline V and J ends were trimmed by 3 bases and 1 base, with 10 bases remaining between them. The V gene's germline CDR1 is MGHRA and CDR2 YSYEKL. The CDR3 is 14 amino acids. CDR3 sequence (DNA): TGCGCCAGCAGCCAGGTAGGACGATCCTACGAGCAGTACTTC. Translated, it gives CASSQVGRSYEQYF.

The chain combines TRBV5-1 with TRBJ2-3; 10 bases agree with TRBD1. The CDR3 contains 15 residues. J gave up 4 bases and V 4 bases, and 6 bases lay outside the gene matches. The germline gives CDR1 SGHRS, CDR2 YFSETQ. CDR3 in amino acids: CASSPGQGVADTQYF. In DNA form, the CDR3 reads TGCGCCAGCAGCCCCGGACAGGGGGTCGCAGATACGCAGTATTTT.

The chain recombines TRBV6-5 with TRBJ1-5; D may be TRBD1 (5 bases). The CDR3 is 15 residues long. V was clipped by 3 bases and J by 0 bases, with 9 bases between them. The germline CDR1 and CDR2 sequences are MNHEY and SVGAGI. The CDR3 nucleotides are TGTGCCAGCAGTTATGACGGGGGTAGCAATCAGCCCCAGCATTTT. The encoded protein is CASSYDGGSNQPQHF.

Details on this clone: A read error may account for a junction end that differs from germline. DNA of the CDR3: TGCGCCAGCAGCCAAGAACCAGGGGGGAGCACAGATACGCAGTATTTT. Protein: CASSQEPGGSTDTQYF. The chain has TRBV5-4 and TRBJ2-3, with D possibly matching TRBD1 (7 bases). The CDR3 totals 16 residues. Germline CDR1 reads SGHNT; CDR2 reads YYREEE (reference sequence).

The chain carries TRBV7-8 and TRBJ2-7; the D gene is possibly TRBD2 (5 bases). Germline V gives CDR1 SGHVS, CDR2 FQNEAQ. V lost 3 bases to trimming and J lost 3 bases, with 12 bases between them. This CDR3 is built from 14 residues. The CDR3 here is CASSFNAGGYEQYF. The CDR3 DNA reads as TGTGCCAGCAGCTTTAATGCAGGAGGCTACGAGCAGTACTTC. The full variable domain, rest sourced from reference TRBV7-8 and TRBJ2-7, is GAGVSQSPRYKVAKRGQDVALRCDPISGHVSLFWYQQALGQGPEFLTYFQNEAQLDKSGLPSDRFFAERPEGSVSTLKIQRTQQEDSAVYLCASSFNAGGYEQYFGPGTRLTVT.

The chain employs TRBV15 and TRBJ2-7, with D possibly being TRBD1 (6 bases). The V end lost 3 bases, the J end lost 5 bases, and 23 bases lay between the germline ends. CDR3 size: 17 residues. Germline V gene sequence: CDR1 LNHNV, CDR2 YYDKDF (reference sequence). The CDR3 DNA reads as TGTGCCACCAGCAGCCCAATTGGAGCTCGGACAGCCCACGAGCAGTACTTC. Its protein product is CATSSPIGARTAHEQYF. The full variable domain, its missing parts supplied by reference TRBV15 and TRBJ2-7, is DAMVIQNPRYQVTQFGKPVTLSCSQTLNHNVMYWYQQKSSQAPKLLFHYYDKDFNNEADTPDNFQSRRPNTSFCFLDIRSPGLGDTAMYLCATSSPIGARTAHEQYFGPGTRLTVT.

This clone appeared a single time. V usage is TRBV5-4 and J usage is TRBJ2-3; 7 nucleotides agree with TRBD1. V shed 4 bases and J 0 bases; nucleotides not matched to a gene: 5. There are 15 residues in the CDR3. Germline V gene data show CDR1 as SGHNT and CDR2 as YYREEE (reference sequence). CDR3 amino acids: CASSATGRSTDTQYF. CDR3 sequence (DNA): TGTGCCAGCAGCGCGACAGGGCGAAGCACAGATACGCAGTATTTT.

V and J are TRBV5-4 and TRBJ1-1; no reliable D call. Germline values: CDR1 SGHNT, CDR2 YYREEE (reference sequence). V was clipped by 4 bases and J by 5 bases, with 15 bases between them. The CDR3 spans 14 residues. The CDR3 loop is CASSPKAGQTEAFF. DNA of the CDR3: TGTGCCAGCAGCCCGAAGGCAGGTCAAACTGAAGCTTTCTTT.

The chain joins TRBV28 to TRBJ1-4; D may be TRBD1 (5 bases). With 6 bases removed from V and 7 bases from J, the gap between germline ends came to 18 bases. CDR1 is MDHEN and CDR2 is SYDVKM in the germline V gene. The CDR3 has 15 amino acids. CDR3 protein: CASSRVGWYSEKLFF. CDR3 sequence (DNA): TGTGCCAGCAGCAGGGTTGGGTGGTACAGTGAAAAACTGTTTTTT.

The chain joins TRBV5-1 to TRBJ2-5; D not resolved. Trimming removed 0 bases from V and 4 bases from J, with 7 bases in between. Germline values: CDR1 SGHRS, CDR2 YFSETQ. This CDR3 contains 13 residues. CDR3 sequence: CASSLGIPETQYF. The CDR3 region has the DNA TGCGCCAGCAGCTTGGGAATCCCAGAGACCCAGTACTTC.

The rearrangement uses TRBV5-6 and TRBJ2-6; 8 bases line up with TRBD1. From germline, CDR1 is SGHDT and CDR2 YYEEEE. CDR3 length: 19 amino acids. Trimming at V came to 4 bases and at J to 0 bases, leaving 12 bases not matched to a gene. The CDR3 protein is CASSPISGQDLSGANVLTF. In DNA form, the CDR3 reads TGTGCCAGCAGCCCGATATCGGGACAGGATCTCTCTGGGGCCAACGTCCTGACTTTC. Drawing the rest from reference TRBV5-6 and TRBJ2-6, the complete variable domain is DAGVTQSPTHLIKTRGQQVTLRCSPKSGHDTVSWYQQALGQGPQFIFQYYEEEERQRGNFPDRFSGHQFPNYSSELNVNALLLGDSALYLCASSPISGQDLSGANVLTFGAGSRLTVL.

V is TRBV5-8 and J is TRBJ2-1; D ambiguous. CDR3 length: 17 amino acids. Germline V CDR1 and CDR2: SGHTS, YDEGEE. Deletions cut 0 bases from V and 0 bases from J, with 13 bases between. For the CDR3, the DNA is TGTGCCAGCAGCTTGGGTCTAGTTGTGAGCTCCTACAATGAGCAGTTCTTC. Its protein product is CASSLGLVVSSYNEQFF. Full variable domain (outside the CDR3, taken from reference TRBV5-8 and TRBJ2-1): EAGVTQSPTHLIKTRGQQATLRCSPISGHTSVYWYQQALGLGLQFLLWYDEGEERNRGNFPPRFSGRQFPNYSSELNVNALELEDSALYLCASSLGLVVSSYNEQFFGPGTRLTVL.

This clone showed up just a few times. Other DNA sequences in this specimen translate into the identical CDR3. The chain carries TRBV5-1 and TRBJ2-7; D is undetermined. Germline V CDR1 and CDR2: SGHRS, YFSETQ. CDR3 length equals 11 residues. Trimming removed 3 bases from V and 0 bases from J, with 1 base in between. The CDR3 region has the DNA TGCGCCAGCAGCTCCTCCTACGAGCAGTACTTC. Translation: CASSSSYEQYF.

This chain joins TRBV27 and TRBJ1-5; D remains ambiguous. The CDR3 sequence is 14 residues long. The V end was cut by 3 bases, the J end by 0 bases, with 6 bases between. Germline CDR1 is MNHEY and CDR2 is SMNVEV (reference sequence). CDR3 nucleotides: TGTGCCAGCAGTTTTGGGGATAGCAATCAGCCCCAGCATTTT. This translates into CASSFGDSNQPQHF.

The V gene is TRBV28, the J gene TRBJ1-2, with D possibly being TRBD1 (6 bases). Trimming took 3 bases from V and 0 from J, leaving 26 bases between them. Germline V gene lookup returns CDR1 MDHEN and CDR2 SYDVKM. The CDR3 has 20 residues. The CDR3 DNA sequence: TGTGCCAGCAGTTTTCCCCCCCTAACACAGGGAGCGCAGGCTAACTATGGCTACACCTTC. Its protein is CASSFPPLTQGAQANYGYTF.

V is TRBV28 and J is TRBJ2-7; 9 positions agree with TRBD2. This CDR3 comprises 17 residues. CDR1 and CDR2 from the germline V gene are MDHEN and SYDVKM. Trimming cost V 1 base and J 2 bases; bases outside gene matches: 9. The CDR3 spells CASSLSWVREGTYEQYF. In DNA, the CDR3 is TGTGCCAGCAGTTTATCTTGGGTGCGGGAGGGGACCTACGAGCAGTACTTC.